The next 6 T cell receptor beta chains were all read from a single sample in a study of CD8 T cells in Susac syndrome. RNA was extracted with the RNeasy kit, and a quantity of about 0.5 to 1 ug was reverse transcribed using random hexamers. In TCRdb, the immunoSEQ multiplex PCR reads were re-called with MiXCR into one record per CDR3 protein. The profile shows about 250,000 distinct CDR3 sequences, 90% to 95% of them singletons. The sample was CD4+ T cells from PBMCs. These TCRs come from a human donor with multiple sclerosis.

The chain has TRBV20-1 and TRBJ2-4, with 7 positions matching TRBD2. The length of the CDR3 is 13 residues. Germline lookup yields CDR1 DFQATT and CDR2 SNEGSKA (reference sequence). With V trimmed by 1 base and J by 8 bases, 5 bases remained unmatched. CDR3 nucleotides: TGCAGTGCTAGAGTGGGCGGGAGTTACATTCAGTACTTC. This translates into CSARVGGSYIQYF.

The CDR3 DNA follows: TGCGCCAGCAGCCAACCTGGGACGATAGGGACAGAATATGGCTACACCTTC. It codes for CASSQPGTIGTEYGYTF. This rearrangement joins TRBV4-1 to TRBJ1-2; 7 bases match TRBD1. Germline CDR1 MGHRA, CDR2 YSYEKL. Germline trimming cut 2 bases from V and 5 bases from J; bases unmatched to any gene: 14. This CDR3 is 17 amino acids long.

V usage is TRBV28 and J usage is TRBJ1-2, with a tentative D call TRBD1 (5 bases). The length of the CDR3 is 14 residues. V lost 6 bases to trimming and J lost 9 bases, with 20 bases between them. CDR1 and CDR2 from the germline V gene are MDHEN and SYDVKM. CDR3 sequence: CASSRGLPSIRYTF. Here the CDR3 DNA reads TGTGCCAGCAGCCGGGGACTCCCCTCTATTCGCTACACCTTC.

CDR3 amino acids: CASSSSRTGEETQYF. Written as DNA, the CDR3 is TGCGCCAGCAGCTCCTCCCGGACCGGGGAAGAGACCCAGTACTTC. The chain uses TRBV5-1 and TRBJ2-5, with a weak D call TRBD2 (5 bases). Trimming removed 3 bases from V and 3 bases from J, with 15 bases in between. Per the germline V gene, CDR1 is SGHRS and CDR2 is YFSETQ. This CDR3 contains 15 residues.

The chain joins TRBV15 to TRBJ1-1; 8 bases agree with TRBD1. The CDR3 runs to 17 residues. V lost 3 bases, J lost 3 bases, and 12 bases stayed unmatched. The germline CDR1 and CDR2 sequences are LNHNV and YYDKDF (reference sequence). The CDR3 DNA reads TGTGCCACCAGCAGGGCACCTCAGGGGGCAGGGGACACTGAAGCTTTCTTT. It codes for CATSRAPQGAGDTEAFF.

The chain is built from TRBV3-1 and TRBJ2-3; D possibly corresponds to TRBD2 (5 bases). Trimming left V 1 base short and J 4 bases short, with 6 bases between. Per germline, CDR1 LGHDT and CDR2 YNNKEL (reference sequence). CDR3 length: 13 residues. CDR3 DNA: TGTGCCAGCAGCCAAGCGGAGGCAGATACGCAGTATTTT. Its translation: CASSQAEADTQYF.